This T cell receptor (beta chain) emerged from a study of blood T cell repertoires in COVID-19. Study at large: From the United States, Italy and Spain came samples of acute and convalescent COVID-19.

Original methodology: How many nucleated cells were present was estimated from reference gene primer amplification. Some clones are missing from TCRdb's copy, which holds only in-frame ones; the method was immunoSEQ multiplex PCR. V and J calls and clone size are those listed in that table; D and trimming were worked out from the DNA. In the table there are approximately 200,000 clones, approximately 80% of which are singletons. Assignments of participants to cohorts depended upon their own reported clinical history. From germline, CDR1 is LNHNV and CDR2 YYDKDF (reference sequence). With V trimmed by 1 base and J by 8 bases, 4 bases remained unmatched. The CDR3 sequence is 14 residues long.

The J gene is TRBJ1-2, the V gene TRBV15; 10 nucleotides line up with TRBD1. This TCR was recovered from a woman aged 40 to 50 with acute COVID-19. The specimen sequenced was PBMCs or T cells enriched from blood (not recorded which). CDR3 coding DNA: TGTGCCACCAGCAGAGTAGGACAGGGGGAAGGCTACACCTTC. It yields the protein CATSRVGQGEGYTF.